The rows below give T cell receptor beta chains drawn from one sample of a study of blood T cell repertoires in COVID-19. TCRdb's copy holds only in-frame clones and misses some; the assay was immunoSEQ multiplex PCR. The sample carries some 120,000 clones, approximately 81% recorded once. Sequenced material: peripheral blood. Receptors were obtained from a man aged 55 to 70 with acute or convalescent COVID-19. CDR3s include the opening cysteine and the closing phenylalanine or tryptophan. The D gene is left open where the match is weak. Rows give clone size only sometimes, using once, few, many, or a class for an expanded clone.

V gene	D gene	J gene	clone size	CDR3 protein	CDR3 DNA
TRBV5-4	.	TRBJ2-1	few	CASSLVPGDNEQFF	TGTGCCAGCAGCTTGGTCCCCGGGGACAATGAGCAGTTCTTC
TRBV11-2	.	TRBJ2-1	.	CASRKDSSSYNEQFF	TGTGCCAGCAGGAAGGACTCGAGCTCCTACAATGAGCAGTTCTTC
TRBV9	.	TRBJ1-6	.	CASSVVPDNSPLHF	TGTGCCAGCAGCGTAGTCCCAGATAATTCACCCCTCCACTTT
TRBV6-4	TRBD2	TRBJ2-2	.	CASSALAGDTGELFF	TGTGCCAGCAGTGCACTAGCGGGTGACACCGGGGAGCTGTTTTTT
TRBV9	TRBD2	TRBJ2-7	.	CASSPAGEYEQYF	TGTGCCAGCAGCCCAGCGGGGGAGTACGAGCAGTACTTC
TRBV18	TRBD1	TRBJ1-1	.	CASSRDRDDTEAFF	TGTGCCAGCTCACGGGACAGGGACGATACTGAAGCTTTCTTT
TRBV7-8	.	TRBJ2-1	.	CASSLEVTRYSYNEQFF	TGTGCCAGCAGCTTAGAAGTGACTCGATATAGTTACAATGAGCAGTTCTTC
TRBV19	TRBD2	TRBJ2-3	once	CASSPGSGAIDTQYF	TGTGCCAGTAGTCCTGGTAGCGGGGCTATTGATACGCAGTATTTT
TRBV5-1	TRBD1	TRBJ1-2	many	CASSLSGGKGYTF	TGCGCCAGCAGCTTGTCAGGGGGCAAGGGCTACACCTTC
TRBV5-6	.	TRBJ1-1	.	CASSLFSQGLEGDTEAFF	TGTGCCAGCAGCTTGTTTTCGCAGGGACTAGAAGGTGACACTGAAGCTTTCTTT
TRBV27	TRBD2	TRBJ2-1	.	CASTRTSGRADHNEQFF	TGTGCCAGCACCCGGACTAGCGGGAGGGCGGACCACAATGAGCAGTTCTTC
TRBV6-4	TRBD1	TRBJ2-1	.	CASSDSGQGYNEQFF	TGTGCCAGCAGTGACTCTGGACAGGGATACAATGAGCAGTTCTTC
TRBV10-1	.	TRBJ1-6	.	CASSGQSDSSPLHF	TGCGCCAGCAGTGGACAGTCGGACAGTTCACCCCTCCACTTT
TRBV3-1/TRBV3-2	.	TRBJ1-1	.	CASSQWGRDTEAFF	TGTGCCAGCAGCCAATGGGGCAGGGACACTGAAGCTTTCTTT
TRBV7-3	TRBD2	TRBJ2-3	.	CASSSASGGAADTQYF	TGTGCCAGCAGCTCCGCTAGCGGGGGGGCAGCAGATACGCAGTATTTT
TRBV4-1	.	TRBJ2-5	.	CASSQDTGGRRSETQYF	TGCGCCAGCAGCCAAGATACAGGCGGTCGCAGATCGGAGACCCAGTACTTC
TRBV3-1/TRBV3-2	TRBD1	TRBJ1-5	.	CASSQDPGQEGPQHF	TGTGCCAGCAGCCAAGATCCGGGACAGGAGGGGCCCCAGCATTTT
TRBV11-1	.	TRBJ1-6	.	CASSLTDNSPLHF	TGTGCCAGCAGCTTAACAGATAATTCACCCCTCCACTTT
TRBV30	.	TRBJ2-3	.	CAWTRNRLSISDTQYF	TGTGCCTGGACCAGAAACAGGTTGAGTATATCAGATACGCAGTATTTT
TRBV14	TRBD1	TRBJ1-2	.	CASSHEGQVTGYTF	TGTGCCAGCAGCCACGAGGGACAGGTGACGGGCTACACCTTC
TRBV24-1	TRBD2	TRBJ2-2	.	CATSDDASGDAGELFF	TGTGCCACCAGTGATGACGCAAGCGGGGACGCCGGGGAGCTGTTTTTT
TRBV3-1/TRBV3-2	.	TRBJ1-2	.	CASSQVRRDRTGGYTF	TGTGCCAGCAGCCAAGTTCGGCGAGACCGAACAGGAGGCTACACCTTC
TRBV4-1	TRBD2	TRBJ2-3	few	CASSSGPTDTQYF	TGCGCCAGCTCTAGCGGCCCCACAGATACGCAGTATTTT
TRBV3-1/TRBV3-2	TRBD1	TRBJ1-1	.	CASTRGQGGTEAFF	TGTGCCAGCACCCGGGGACAGGGAGGAACTGAAGCTTTCTTT
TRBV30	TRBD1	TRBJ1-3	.	CAWSSTGDTGNTIYF	TGTGCCTGGAGTTCAACAGGGGACACTGGAAACACCATATATTTT
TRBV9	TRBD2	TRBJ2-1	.	CASSVGGSGSKWVSYNEQFF	TGTGCCAGCAGCGTAGGGGGTAGCGGGAGTAAGTGGGTCTCCTACAATGAGCAGTTCTTC
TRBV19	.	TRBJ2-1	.	CASSIAGSDEQFF	TGTGCCAGTAGTATAGCCGGGTCCGATGAGCAGTTCTTC
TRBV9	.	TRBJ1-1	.	CASSVLGTGYTEAFF	TGTGCCAGCAGCGTATTGGGAACAGGGTACACTGAAGCTTTCTTT
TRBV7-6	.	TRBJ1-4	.	CASSRAQGINEKLFF	TGTGCCAGCAGCCGCGCCCAGGGTATAAATGAAAAACTGTTTTTT
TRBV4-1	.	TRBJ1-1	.	CASSGTGSLGTEAFF	TGCGCCAGCAGCGGTACAGGGAGCCTTGGGACTGAAGCTTTCTTT
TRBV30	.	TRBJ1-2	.	CAWMVQGSNGYTF	TGTGCCTGGATGGTCCAGGGGAGTAACGGCTACACCTTC
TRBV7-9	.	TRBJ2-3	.	CASSRGLTDTQYF	TGTGCCAGCAGCCGGGGACTTACAGATACGCAGTATTTT
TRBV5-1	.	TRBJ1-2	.	CASSFGSPEGGYTF	TGCGCCAGCAGCTTCGGGTCACCGGAGGGTGGCTACACCTTC
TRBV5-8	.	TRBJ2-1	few	CASSFPDRPYPDEQFF	TGTGCCAGCAGCTTCCCTGACAGGCCCTACCCGGATGAGCAGTTCTTC
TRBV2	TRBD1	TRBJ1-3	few	CASSDPDRGSGNTIYF	TGTGCCAGCAGTGACCCTGACAGGGGGTCGGGGAACACCATATATTTT
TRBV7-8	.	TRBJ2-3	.	CASSLVPGDTQYF	TGTGCCAGCAGCCTCGTCCCCGGAGATACGCAGTATTTT
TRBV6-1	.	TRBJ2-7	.	CASSAAGLYEQYF	TGTGCCAGCAGTGCAGCTGGACTATACGAGCAGTACTTC
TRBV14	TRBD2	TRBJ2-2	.	CASSPWTSGRARELFF	TGTGCCAGCAGCCCATGGACTAGCGGGAGGGCGAGGGAGCTGTTTTTT
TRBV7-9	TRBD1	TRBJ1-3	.	CASGVGGASGNTIYF	TGTGCCAGCGGCGTAGGGGGCGCTTCTGGAAACACCATATATTTT
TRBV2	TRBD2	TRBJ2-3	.	CASSRGGRGSDTQYF	TGTGCCAGCAGCCGGGGGGGCAGGGGCAGCGATACGCAGTATTTT
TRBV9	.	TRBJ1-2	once	CASSSQGLDGYTF	TGTGCCAGCAGCTCACAGGGATTGGATGGCTACACCTTC
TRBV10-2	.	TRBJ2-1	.	CATRWGGSSNEQFF	TGCGCCACCCGGTGGGGCGGCTCCTCCAATGAGCAGTTCTTC
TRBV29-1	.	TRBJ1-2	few	CSVEQQLGYGYTF	TGCAGCGTTGAACAACAGCTTGGCTATGGCTACACCTTC
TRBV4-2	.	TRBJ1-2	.	CASSQDSGHTIYGYTF	TGTGCCAGCAGCCAAGATTCCGGACATACAATCTATGGCTACACCTTC
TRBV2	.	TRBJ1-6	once	CASSEPGTNSPLHF	TGTGCCAGCAGTGAACCTGGCACCAATTCACCCCTCCACTTT
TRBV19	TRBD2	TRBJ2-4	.	CACTAGGENIQYF	TGTGCTTGCACGGCGGGGGGTGAAAACATTCAGTACTTC
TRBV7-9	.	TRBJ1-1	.	CASSSFRGAGLAFF	TGTGCCAGCAGCTCCTTTAGGGGCGCAGGGTTAGCTTTCTTT
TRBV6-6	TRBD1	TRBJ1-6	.	CASSDRTGERALHF	TGTGCCAGCAGCGATCGGACAGGGGAAAGGGCCCTCCACTTT
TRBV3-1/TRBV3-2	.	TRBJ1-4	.	CASSQGGVSRMRKLFF	TGTGCCAGCAGCCAGGGGGGAGTCTCCAGAATGAGGAAACTGTTTTTT
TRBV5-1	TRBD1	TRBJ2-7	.	CASSLGTGSRYEQYF	TGCGCCAGCAGCTTAGGGACAGGGTCGCGGTACGAGCAGTACTTC
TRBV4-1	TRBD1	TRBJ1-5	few	CASSQDFRGWGGQPQHF	TGCGCCAGCAGCCAAGACTTCAGGGGGTGGGGCGGGCAGCCCCAGCATTTT
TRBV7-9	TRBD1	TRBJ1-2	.	CASSLTGQGIYGYTF	TGTGCCAGCAGCTTGACGGGACAGGGTATCTATGGCTACACCTTC